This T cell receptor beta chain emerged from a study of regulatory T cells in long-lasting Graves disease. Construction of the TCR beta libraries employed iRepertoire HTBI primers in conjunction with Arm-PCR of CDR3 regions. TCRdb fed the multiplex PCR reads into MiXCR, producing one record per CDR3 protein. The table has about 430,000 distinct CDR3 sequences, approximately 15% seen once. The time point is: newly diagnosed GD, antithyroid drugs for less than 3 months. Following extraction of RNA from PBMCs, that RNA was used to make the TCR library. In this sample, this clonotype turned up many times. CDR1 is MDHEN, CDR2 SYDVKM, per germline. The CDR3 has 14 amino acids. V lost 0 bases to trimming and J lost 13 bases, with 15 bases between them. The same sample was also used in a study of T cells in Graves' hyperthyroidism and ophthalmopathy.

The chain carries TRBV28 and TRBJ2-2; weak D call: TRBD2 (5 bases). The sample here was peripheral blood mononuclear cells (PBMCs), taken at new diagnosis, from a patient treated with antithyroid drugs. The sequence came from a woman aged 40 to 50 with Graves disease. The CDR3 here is CASSLWKPPAGLFF. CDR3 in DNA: TGTGCCAGCAGTTTATGGAAACCTCCGGCGGGGCTGTTTTTT.